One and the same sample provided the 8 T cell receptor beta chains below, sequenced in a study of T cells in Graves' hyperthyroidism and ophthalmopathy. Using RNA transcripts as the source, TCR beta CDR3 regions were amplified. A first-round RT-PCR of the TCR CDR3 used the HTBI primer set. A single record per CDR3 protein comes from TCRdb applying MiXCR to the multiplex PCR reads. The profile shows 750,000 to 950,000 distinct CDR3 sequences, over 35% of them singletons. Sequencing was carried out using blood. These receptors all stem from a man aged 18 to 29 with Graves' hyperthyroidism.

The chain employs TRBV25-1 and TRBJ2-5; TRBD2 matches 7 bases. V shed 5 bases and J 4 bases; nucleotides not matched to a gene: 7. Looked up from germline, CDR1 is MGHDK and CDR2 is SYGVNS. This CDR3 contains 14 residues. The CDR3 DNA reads TGTGCCAGCAGTTGGGGGGGAAGCACAGAGACCCAGTACTTC. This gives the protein CASSWGGSTETQYF. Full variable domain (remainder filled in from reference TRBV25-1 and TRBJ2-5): EADIYQTPRYLVIGTGKKITLECSQTMGHDKMYWYQQDPGMELHLIHYSYGVNSTEKGDLSSESTVSRIRTEHFPLTLESARPSHTSQYLCASSWGGSTETQYFGPGTRLLVL.

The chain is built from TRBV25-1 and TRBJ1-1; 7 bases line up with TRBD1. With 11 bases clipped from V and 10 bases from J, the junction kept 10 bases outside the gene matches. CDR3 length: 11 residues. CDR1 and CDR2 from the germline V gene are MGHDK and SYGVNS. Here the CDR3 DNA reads TGTGCCCGGACAGGCAGTGGAGGAGCTTTCTTT. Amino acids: CARTGSGGAFF.

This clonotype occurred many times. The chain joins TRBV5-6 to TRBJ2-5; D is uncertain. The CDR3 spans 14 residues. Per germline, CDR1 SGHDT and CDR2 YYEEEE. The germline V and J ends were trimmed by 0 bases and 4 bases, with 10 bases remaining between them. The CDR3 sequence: CASSLGRLGETQYF. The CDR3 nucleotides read TGTGCCAGCAGCTTGGGACGGCTTGGAGAGACCCAGTACTTC.

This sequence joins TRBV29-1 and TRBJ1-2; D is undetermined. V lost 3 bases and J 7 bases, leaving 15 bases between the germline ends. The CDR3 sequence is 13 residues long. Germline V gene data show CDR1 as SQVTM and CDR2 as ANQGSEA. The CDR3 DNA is TGCAGCGTTGATCCCTTGGCGGGCAGTGGCTACACCTTC. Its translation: CSVDPLAGSGYTF.

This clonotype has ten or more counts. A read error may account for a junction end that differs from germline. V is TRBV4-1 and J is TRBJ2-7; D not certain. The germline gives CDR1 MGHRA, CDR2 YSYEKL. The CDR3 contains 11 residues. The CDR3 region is CASSHGYEQYF. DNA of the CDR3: TGTGCCAGCAGCCACGGATACGAGCAGTACTTC.

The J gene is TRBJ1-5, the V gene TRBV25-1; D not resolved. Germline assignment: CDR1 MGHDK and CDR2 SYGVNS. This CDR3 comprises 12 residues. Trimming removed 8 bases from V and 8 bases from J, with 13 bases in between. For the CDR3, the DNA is TGTGCCAGCCGAACGAACGGGAAGCCCCAGCATTTT. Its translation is CASRTNGKPQHF.

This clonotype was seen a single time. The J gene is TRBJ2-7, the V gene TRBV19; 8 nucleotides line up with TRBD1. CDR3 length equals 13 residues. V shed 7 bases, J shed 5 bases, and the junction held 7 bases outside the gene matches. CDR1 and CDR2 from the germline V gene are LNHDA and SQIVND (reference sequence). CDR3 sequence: CASKVQGDHEQYF. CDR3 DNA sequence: TGTGCCAGTAAGGTACAGGGGGACCACGAGCAGTACTTC. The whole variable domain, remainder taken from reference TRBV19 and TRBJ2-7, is DGGITQSPKYLFRKEGQNVTLSCEQNLNHDAMYWYRQDPGQGLRLIYYSQIVNDFQKGDIAEGYSVSREKKESFPLTVTSAQKNPTAFYLCASKVQGDHEQYFGPGTRLTVT.

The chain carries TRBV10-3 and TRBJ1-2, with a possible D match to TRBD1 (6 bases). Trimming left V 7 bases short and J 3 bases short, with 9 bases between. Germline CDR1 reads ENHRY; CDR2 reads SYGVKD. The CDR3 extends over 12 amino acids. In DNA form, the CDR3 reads TGTGCCATCACGGACAGCCACTATGGCTACACCTTC. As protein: CAITDSHYGYTF.